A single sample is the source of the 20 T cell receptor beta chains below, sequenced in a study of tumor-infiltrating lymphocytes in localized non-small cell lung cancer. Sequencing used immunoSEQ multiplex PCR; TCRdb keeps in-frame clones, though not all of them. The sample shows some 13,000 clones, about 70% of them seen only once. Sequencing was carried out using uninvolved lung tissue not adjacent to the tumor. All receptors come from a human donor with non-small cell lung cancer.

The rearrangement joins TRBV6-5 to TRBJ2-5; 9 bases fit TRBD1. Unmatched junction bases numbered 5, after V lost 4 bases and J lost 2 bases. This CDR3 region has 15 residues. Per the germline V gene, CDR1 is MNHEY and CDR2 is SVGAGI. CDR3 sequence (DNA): TGTGCCAGCAGTTCGGACAGGGGATATCAAGAGACCCAGTACTTC. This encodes CASSSDRGYQETQYF.

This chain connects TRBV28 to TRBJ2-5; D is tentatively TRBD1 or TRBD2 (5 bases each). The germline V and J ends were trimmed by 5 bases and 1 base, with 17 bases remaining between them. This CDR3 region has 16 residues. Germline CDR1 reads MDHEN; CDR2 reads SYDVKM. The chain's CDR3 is CASSPILGTVQETQYF. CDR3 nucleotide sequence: TGTGCCAGCAGTCCTATCCTCGGGACGGTCCAAGAGACCCAGTACTTC.

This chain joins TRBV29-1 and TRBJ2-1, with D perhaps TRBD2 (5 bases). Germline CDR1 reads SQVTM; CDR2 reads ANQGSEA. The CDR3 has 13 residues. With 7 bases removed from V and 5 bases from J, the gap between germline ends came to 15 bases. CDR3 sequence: CSGHPGNNNEQFF. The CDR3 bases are TGCAGCGGCCATCCCGGGAACAACAATGAGCAGTTCTTC.

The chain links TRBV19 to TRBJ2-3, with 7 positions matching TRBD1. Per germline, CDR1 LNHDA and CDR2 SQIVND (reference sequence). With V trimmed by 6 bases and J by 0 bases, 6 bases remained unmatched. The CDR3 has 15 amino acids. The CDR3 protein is CASRLGGLSTDTQYF. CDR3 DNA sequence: TGTGCCAGTAGGTTAGGGGGCCTTAGCACAGATACGCAGTATTTT.

The CDR3: CASSQDLPWDSNQPQHF. CDR3 bases: TGCGCCAGCAGCCAAGATCTTCCCTGGGACAGTAATCAGCCCCAGCATTTT. The chain uses TRBV4-3 and TRBJ1-5; TRBD1 agrees at 7 bases. Germline V lookup: CDR1 LGHNA, CDR2 YSLEER. This CDR3 region has 17 residues. The J segment lost 4 bases and the V segment lost 0 bases, leaving 9 bases of the junction unmatched.

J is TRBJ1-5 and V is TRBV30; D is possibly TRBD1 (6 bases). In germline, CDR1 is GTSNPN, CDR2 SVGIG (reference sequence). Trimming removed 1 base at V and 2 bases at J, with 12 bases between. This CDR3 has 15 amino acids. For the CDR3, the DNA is TGTGCCTGGAGTGGGGACAAAATAGGCAATCAGCCCCAGCATTTT. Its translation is CAWSGDKIGNQPQHF.

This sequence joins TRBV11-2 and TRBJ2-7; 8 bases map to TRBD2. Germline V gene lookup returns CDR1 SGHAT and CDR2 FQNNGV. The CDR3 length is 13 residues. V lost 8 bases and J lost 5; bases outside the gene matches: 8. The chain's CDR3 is CASDPAGDHEQYF. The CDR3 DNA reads TGTGCCAGCGACCCAGCGGGGGACCACGAGCAGTACTTC.

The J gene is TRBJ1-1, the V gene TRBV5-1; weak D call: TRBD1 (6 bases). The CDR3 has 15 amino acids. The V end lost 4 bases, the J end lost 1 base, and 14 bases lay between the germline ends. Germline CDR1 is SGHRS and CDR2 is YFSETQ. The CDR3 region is CASSPGGARNTEAFF. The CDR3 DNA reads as TGCGCCAGCAGCCCGGGGGGGGCGCGGAACACTGAAGCTTTCTTT.

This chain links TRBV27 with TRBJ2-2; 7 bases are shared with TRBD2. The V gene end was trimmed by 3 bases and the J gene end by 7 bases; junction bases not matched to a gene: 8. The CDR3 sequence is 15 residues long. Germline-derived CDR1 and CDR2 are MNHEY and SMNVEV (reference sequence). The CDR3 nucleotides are TGTGCCAGCAGTTTCCGGCGGGAGCTAAGCGGGGAGCTGTTTTTT. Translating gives CASSFRRELSGELFF.

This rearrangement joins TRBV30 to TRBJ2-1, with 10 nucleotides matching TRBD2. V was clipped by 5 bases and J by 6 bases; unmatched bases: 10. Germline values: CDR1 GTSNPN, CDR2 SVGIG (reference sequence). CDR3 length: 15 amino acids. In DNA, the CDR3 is TGTGCCTGGGGGGCTGGGCTAGCGGGAGTCAATGAGCAGTTCTTC. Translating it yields CAWGAGLAGVNEQFF.

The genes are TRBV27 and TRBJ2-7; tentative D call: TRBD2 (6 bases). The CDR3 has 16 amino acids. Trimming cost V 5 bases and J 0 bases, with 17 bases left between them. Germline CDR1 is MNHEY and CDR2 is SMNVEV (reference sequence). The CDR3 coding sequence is TGTGCCAGCAGTCGGCGGGACGGTCGATACTCCTACGAGCAGTACTTC. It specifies CASSRRDGRYSYEQYF.

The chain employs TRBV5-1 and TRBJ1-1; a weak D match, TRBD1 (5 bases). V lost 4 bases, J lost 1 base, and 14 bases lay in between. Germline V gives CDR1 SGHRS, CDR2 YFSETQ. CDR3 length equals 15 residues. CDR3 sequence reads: CASSRDGLANTEAFF. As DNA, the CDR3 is TGCGCCAGCAGCAGGGACGGACTGGCGAACACTGAAGCTTTCTTT. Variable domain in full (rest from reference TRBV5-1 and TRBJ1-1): KAGVTQTPRYLIKTRGQQVTLSCSPISGHRSVSWYQQTPGQGLQFLFEYFSETQRNKGNFPGRFSGRQFSNSRSEMNVSTLELGDSALYLCASSRDGLANTEAFFGQGTRLTVV.

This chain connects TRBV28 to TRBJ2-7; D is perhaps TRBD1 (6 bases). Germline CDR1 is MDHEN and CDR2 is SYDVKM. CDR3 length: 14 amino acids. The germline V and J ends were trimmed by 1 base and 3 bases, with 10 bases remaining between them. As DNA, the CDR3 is TGTGCCAGCAGTTTATCCGCAGGGGACTACGAGCAGTACTTC. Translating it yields CASSLSAGDYEQYF.

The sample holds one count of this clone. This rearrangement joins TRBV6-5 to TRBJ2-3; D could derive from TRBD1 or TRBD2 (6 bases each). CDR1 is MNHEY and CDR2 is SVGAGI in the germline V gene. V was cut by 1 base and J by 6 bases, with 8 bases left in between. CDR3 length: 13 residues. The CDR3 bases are TGTGCCAGCAGTTACTTAGGGGGGGATACGCAGTATTTT. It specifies CASSYLGGDTQYF.

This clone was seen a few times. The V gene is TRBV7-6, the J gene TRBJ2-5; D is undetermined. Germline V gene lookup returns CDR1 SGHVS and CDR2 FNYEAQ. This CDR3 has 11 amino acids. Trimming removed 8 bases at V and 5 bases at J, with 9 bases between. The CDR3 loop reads CASAQGETQYF. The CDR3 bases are TGTGCCAGCGCCCAAGGGGAGACCCAGTACTTC.

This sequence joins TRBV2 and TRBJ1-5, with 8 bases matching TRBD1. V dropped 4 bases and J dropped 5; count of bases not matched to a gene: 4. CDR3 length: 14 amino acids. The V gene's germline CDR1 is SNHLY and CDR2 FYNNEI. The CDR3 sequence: CASSADRGYQPQHF. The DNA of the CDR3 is TGTGCCAGCAGTGCCGACAGGGGTTATCAGCCCCAGCATTTT.

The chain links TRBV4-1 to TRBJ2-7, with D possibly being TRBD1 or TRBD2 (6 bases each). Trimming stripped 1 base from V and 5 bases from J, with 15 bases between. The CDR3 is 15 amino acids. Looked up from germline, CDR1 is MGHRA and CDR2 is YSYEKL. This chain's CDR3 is CASSQVRGAGHEQYF. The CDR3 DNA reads TGCGCCAGCAGCCAAGTTAGGGGGGCTGGGCACGAGCAGTACTTC.

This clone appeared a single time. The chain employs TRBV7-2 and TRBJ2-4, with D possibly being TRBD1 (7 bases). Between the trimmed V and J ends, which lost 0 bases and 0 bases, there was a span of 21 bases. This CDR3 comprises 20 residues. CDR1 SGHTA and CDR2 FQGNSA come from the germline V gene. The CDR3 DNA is TGTGCCAGCAGCTTAGCGTTAGAGACAGGGACTCGACTAGCCAAAAACATTCAGTACTTC. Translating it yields CASSLALETGTRLAKNIQYF.

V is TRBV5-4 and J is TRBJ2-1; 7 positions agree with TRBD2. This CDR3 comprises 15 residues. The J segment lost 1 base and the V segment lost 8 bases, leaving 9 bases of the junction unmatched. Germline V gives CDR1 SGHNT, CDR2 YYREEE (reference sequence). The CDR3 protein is CASLDLGGSYNEQFF. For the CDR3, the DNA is TGTGCCAGTCTTGATTTGGGGGGGTCCTACAATGAGCAGTTCTTC.

CDR3 sequence: CASSLGGGAGRDTQYF. The DNA of the CDR3 is TGCGCCAGCAGCTTGGGCGGGGGGGCCGGGAGAGATACGCAGTATTTT. The chain uses TRBV5-1 and TRBJ2-3; 9 nucleotides agree with TRBD2. Germline CDR1 SGHRS, CDR2 YFSETQ. V lost 0 bases, J lost 5 bases, and 7 bases stayed unmatched. This CDR3 comprises 16 residues. The entire variable domain, with the rest obtained from reference TRBV5-1 and TRBJ2-3, is as follows: KAGVTQTPRYLIKTRGQQVTLSCSPISGHRSVSWYQQTPGQGLQFLFEYFSETQRNKGNFPGRFSGRQFSNSRSEMNVSTLELGDSALYLCASSLGGGAGRDTQYFGPGTRLTVL.